The entry that follows covers one T cell receptor beta chain sequence. Its matching antigen is unknown. Nonspecific anti-CD3/anti-CD28 bead stimulation represents the broad CD4+ T cell repertoire. Sorting selected CD4+ T cells upregulating both CD40 ligand and CD69. Donors had undetectable plasma HIV-1 RNA, under 50 copies/mL, for 4+ years. The entry originates in a study of persistence of HIV-infected CD4 T cells. The libraries were made with immunoSEQ version 4 in survey mode. Assay: immunoSEQ multiplex PCR; the TCRdb copy retains only in-frame clones and omits some. The top ten hold around 1.8% of the sample, which has 44,000 or so clones, approximately 90% seen once. Trimming took off 2 bases at V and 2 bases at J, with 10 bases between the two ends. The CDR3 covers 14 residues. Germline values: CDR1 MDHEN, CDR2 SYDVKM.

This chain connects TRBV28 to TRBJ2-7, with unresolved D. The sequences come from CD4+ T cells sorted from PBMCs after approximately 18-hour stimulation, collected from a patient who received antiretroviral therapy. This receptor was obtained from an adult man with HIV who was CMV-seropositive. The CDR3 reads CASSLPLGAYEQYF. CDR3 in DNA: TGTGCCAGCAGTTTACCTCTTGGTGCCTACGAGCAGTACTTC.